The 2 T cell receptor beta chains below come from one sample, sequenced in a study of tissue T cells after allogeneic stem cell transplantation. The repertoire was sequenced with immunoSEQ multiplex PCR; TCRdb's copy has only in-frame clones and lacks some. The sample carries 9,500 to 10,000 clones, 50% to 75% recorded once. The source material was tissue from the stomach, sampled at autopsy. Every receptor here comes from a male donor aged 60 or over with lung cancer.

This chain connects TRBV19 to TRBJ1-5; D not resolved. The V end lost 5 bases, the J end lost 0 bases, and 14 bases lay between the germline ends. The CDR3 is 16 residues long. Per germline, CDR1 LNHDA and CDR2 SQIVND (reference sequence). CDR3 region: CASSPRPSYSNQPQHF. The DNA of the CDR3 is TGTGCCAGTAGTCCTCGACCCAGCTATAGCAATCAGCCCCAGCATTTT. The full variable domain, with the rest looked up from reference TRBV19 and TRBJ1-5, is DGGITQSPKYLFRKEGQNVTLSCEQNLNHDAMYWYRQDPGQGLRLIYYSQIVNDFQKGDIAEGYSVSREKKESFPLTVTSAQKNPTAFYLCASSPRPSYSNQPQHFGDGTRLSIL.

This chain links TRBV5-5 with TRBJ1-1; TRBD1 is a possible D gene (5 bases). V was pared by 0 bases and J by 11 bases, with 8 bases between. CDR1 is SGHKS and CDR2 is YYEKEE in the germline V gene (reference sequence). The CDR3 covers 11 residues. The CDR3 spells CASSLDRRAFF. Written as DNA, the CDR3 is TGTGCCAGCAGCTTGGACAGGAGGGCTTTCTTT.